This is a list of T cell receptor beta chains from one sample in a study of T cells in Graves' hyperthyroidism and ophthalmopathy. TCRdb re-analysed the multiplex PCR reads in MiXCR, keeping a single row per CDR3 protein. The sample records more than 500,000 distinct CDR3 sequences, about 15% being singletons. Sequenced material: blood. The receptors come from a woman in her forties with Graves' hyperthyroidism. The CDR3 runs from the conserved cysteine through the conserved F or W. A D gene is named only where the DNA matches it firmly. Clone size is not always given. Where it is, it says once, few, many or a class for expanded clones.

J gene,CDR3 length,V gene,D gene,clone size,CDR3 protein,CDR3 DNA
TRBJ1-2,14,TRBV9,-,few,CASRGSARDGGYTF,TGTGCCAGCAGGGGGTCCGCGAGGGATGGAGGCTACACCTTC
TRBJ2-7,16,TRBV14,TRBD2,many,CASSHKMGTSGTEQYF,TGTGCCAGCAGCCACAAAATGGGAACTAGCGGGACCGAGCAGTACTTC
TRBJ1-2,17,TRBV7-8,TRBD1,few,CASSLASGGASHHGYTF,TGTGCCAGCAGCTTAGCGTCAGGGGGCGCCTCCCATCATGGCTACACCTTC
TRBJ2-7,17,TRBV11-2,TRBD2,many,CASSSKSGLAGSYEQYF,TGTGCCAGCAGCTCGAAGTCGGGACTAGCGGGATCCTACGAGCAGTACTTC
TRBJ1-2,16,TRBV27,-,-,CASSLRGGQGNYGYTF,TGTGCCAGCAGTTTAAGGGGGGGTCAAGGGAACTATGGCTACACCTTC
TRBJ2-7,15,TRBV20-1,-,many,CSARAHTSPSYEQYF,TGCAGTGCTAGAGCGCACACTTCCCCTTCCTACGAGCAGTACTTC
TRBJ2-7,15,TRBV7-8,-,many,CASSPSYQRAHEQYF,TGTGCCAGCAGCCCAAGCTACCAGCGGGCCCACGAGCAGTACTTC
TRBJ1-4,13,TRBV30,TRBD1,many,CAWVGTDVEKLFF,TGTGCCTGGGTCGGGACAGATGTTGAAAAACTGTTTTTT
TRBJ1-6,14,TRBV28,TRBD1,many,CASSFGTDNSPLHF,TGTGCCAGCAGTTTTGGGACAGATAATTCACCCCTCCACTTT
TRBJ1-5,17,TRBV6-5,TRBD1,many,CASSNPPTGTGVQPQHF,TGTGCCAGCAGTAACCCACCGACCGGGACAGGGGTTCAGCCCCAGCATTTT
TRBJ1-3,13,TRBV30,-,-,CAWNRFSGNTIYF,TGTGCCTGGAATAGGTTCTCTGGAAACACCATATATTTT
TRBJ1-1,14,TRBV6-1,TRBD1,many,CASSSGTANTEAFF,TGTGCCAGCAGTTCCGGGACAGCGAACACTGAAGCTTTCTTT
TRBJ1-5,15,TRBV12-3/TRBV12-4,TRBD1,many,CASSLMGTGNQPQHF,TGTGCCAGCAGTTTAATGGGGACAGGCAATCAGCCCCAGCATTTT
TRBJ2-7,11,TRBV6-1,-,many,CASRGTYEQYF,TGTGCCAGCAGGGGGACCTACGAGCAGTACTTC
TRBJ1-2,12,TRBV12-3/TRBV12-4,-,-,CASRTGLLGYTF,TGTGCCAGCAGGACGGGTCTTCTTGGCTACACCTTC
TRBJ2-7,16,TRBV27,TRBD2,few,CASSSGRAGGNYEQYF,TGTGCCAGCAGTTCAGGGCGAGCGGGAGGAAACTACGAGCAGTACTTC
TRBJ1-4,14,TRBV20-1,-,-,CSARGPGKNEKLFF,TGCAGTGCTAGAGGCCCAGGCAAAAATGAAAAACTGTTTTTT
TRBJ2-7,16,TRBV3-1,-,many,CASSQWAATSSYEQYF,TGTGCCAGCAGCCAATGGGCAGCGACTAGCTCCTACGAGCAGTACTTC
TRBJ2-5,13,TRBV7-2,-,-,CASVKGPQETQYF,TGTGCCAGCGTTAAGGGGCCCCAAGAGACCCAGTACTTC
TRBJ1-5,13,TRBV20-1,TRBD1,few,CSAVRDRNQPQHF,TGCAGTGCTGTCCGGGACAGGAATCAGCCCCAGCATTTT
TRBJ2-7,16,TRBV20-1,TRBD2,-,CSARDSSGSNNYEQYF,TGCAGTGCCCGGGACTCTAGCGGGAGCAATAACTACGAGCAGTACTTC
TRBJ2-2,17,TRBV28,TRBD2,many,CASSPPAGGGRSGELFF,TGTGCCAGCAGTCCCCCGGCGGGAGGGGGCAGATCCGGGGAGCTGTTTTTT
TRBJ2-5,13,TRBV18,-,-,CASSPPLLETQYF,TGTGCCAGCTCACCACCTCTTTTGGAGACCCAGTACTTC
TRBJ1-2,15,TRBV19,TRBD1,-,CASSTGQGSNYGYTF,TGTGCCAGTAGTACCGGACAGGGGTCGAACTATGGCTACACCTTC
TRBJ2-5,13,TRBV27,-,few,CASSLHDQETQYF,TGTGCCAGCAGTTTACACGACCAAGAGACCCAGTACTTC
TRBJ1-5,17,TRBV14,TRBD1,-,CASSHGTGHSHNQPQHF,TGTGCCAGCAGCCACGGGACAGGGCATTCGCACAATCAGCCCCAGCATTTT
TRBJ2-2,15,TRBV12-3/TRBV12-4,-,many,CASSFREGGTGELFF,TGTGCCAGCAGTTTCCGCGAGGGTGGCACCGGGGAGCTGTTTTTT
TRBJ2-1,14,TRBV4-1,-,few,CASRKQDSYNEQFF,TGCGCCAGCAGAAAACAGGACTCCTACAATGAGCAGTTCTTC
TRBJ1-1,12,TRBV10-3,-,few,CAISGQATEAFF,TGTGCCATCAGTGGGCAGGCCACTGAAGCTTTCTTT
TRBJ2-2,14,TRBV5-1,TRBD1,few,CASSRDRGGGELFF,TGCGCCAGCAGCCGAGACAGGGGTGGCGGGGAGCTGTTTTTT
TRBJ1-6,15,TRBV2,-,few,CASTFDQGLSPPLHF,TGTGCCAGCACATTTGACCAGGGATTGAGTCCACCCCTCCACTTT
TRBJ1-3,13,TRBV12-3/TRBV12-4,-,many,CASGGYSGNTIYF,TGTGCCAGCGGGGGATACTCTGGAAACACCATATATTTT
TRBJ1-1,11,TRBV6-2/TRBV6-3,-,-,CASSYRDSAFF,TGTGCCAGCAGTTACAGGGATTCGGCTTTCTTT
TRBJ1-4,15,TRBV7-2,TRBD1,many,CASSLDWTGNEKLFF,TGTGCCAGCAGCTTAGACTGGACAGGGAATGAAAAACTGTTTTTT
TRBJ2-1,11,TRBV6-1,-,many,CASSYGYEQFF,TGTGCCAGCAGTTACGGCTATGAGCAGTTCTTC
TRBJ1-4,14,TRBV28,-,many,CASTRGSTNEKLFF,TGTGCCAGCACTCGGGGTTCAACTAATGAAAAACTGTTTTTT
TRBJ2-5,14,TRBV29-1,TRBD1,-,CSVATQGFQETQYF,TGCAGCGTAGCCACACAGGGGTTCCAAGAGACCCAGTACTTC
TRBJ1-4,16,TRBV27,TRBD1,many,CASSQTGGVGNEKLFF,TGTGCCAGCAGTCAGACAGGGGGCGTAGGTAATGAAAAACTGTTTTTT
TRBJ2-1,15,TRBV28,-,many,CASSWDRSSYNEQFF,TGTGCCAGCAGCTGGGACCGAAGCTCCTACAATGAGCAGTTCTTC
TRBJ1-1,14,TRBV19,-,-,CASSIEVGNTEAFF,TGTGCCAGTAGTATAGAGGTCGGGAACACTGAAGCTTTCTTT
TRBJ2-1,12,TRBV5-1,-,many,CASSLDSAAEFF,TGCGCCAGCAGCTTGGATAGCGCGGCAGAGTTCTTC
TRBJ2-7,11,TRBV11-1,-,many,CASSGPYEQYF,TGTGCCAGCAGCGGTCCCTACGAGCAGTACTTC
TRBJ2-5,15,TRBV9,-,-,CASSVGAEFQETQYF,TGTGCCAGCAGCGTAGGAGCCGAATTCCAAGAGACCCAGTACTTC
TRBJ2-7,12,TRBV7-9,TRBD1,many,CASAGTGYEQYF,TGTGCCAGCGCCGGGACAGGATACGAGCAGTACTTC
TRBJ2-7,16,TRBV7-9,TRBD2,many,CASSPSNSGGTYEQYF,TGTGCCAGCAGCCCGTCTAACAGCGGGGGGACCTACGAGCAGTACTTC
TRBJ2-7,17,TRBV7-2,TRBD2,many,CASSPYRLAPASYEQYF,TGTGCCAGCAGCCCCTACCGACTAGCTCCCGCCTCCTACGAGCAGTACTTC
TRBJ2-5,14,TRBV25-1,-,few,CASSALATQETQYF,TGTGCCAGCAGTGCGCTAGCGACACAAGAGACCCAGTACTTC
TRBJ2-3,17,TRBV2,TRBD2,many,CASRPGGSGGPTDTQYF,TGTGCCAGCAGACCGGGGGGGTCGGGAGGGCCCACAGATACGCAGTATTTT
TRBJ2-7,17,TRBV27,-,many,CASRPDSRDFNSYEQYF,TGTGCCAGCAGACCTGACTCCCGGGACTTCAATTCCTACGAGCAGTACTTC
TRBJ1-3,12,TRBV28,TRBD1,-,CASSRQGYTIYF,TGTGCCAGCAGTCGACAGGGGTACACCATATATTTT
TRBJ1-5,15,TRBV28,-,many,CASSLGGISNQPQHF,TGTGCCAGCAGTTTAGGGGGAATTAGCAATCAGCCCCAGCATTTT
TRBJ2-7,12,TRBV7-9,-,many,CASSLEVSEQYF,TGTGCCAGCAGCTTGGAAGTGTCGGAGCAGTACTTC
TRBJ2-3,13,TRBV7-3,-,few,CASSLSAGDTQYF,TGTGCCAGCAGCTTAAGCGCGGGAGATACGCAGTATTTT
TRBJ1-4,15,TRBV28,-,many,CASTTTSPTGLKLFF,TGTGCCAGCACAACAACCTCCCCAACAGGCTTAAAACTGTTTTTT
TRBJ2-7,13,TRBV6-1,-,many,CASSERWGYEQYF,TGTGCCAGCAGTGAACGGTGGGGTTACGAGCAGTACTTC
TRBJ2-1,20,TRBV7-2,TRBD2,few,CASSPDRGRTSGSYYHEQFF,TGTGCCAGCAGCCCGGACAGGGGCAGGACTAGCGGGAGTTACTATCATGAGCAGTTCTTC
TRBJ2-2,16,TRBV2,TRBD1,few,CASKAGTGVSTGELFF,TGTGCCAGCAAAGCCGGGACAGGGGTCTCCACCGGGGAGCTGTTTTTT
TRBJ2-2,14,TRBV28,-,many,CASSRDTNTGELFF,TGTGCCAGCAGTAGGGACACTAACACCGGGGAGCTGTTTTTT
TRBJ2-7,14,TRBV5-1,-,many,CASRSGTISYEQYF,TGCGCCAGCAGATCCGGGACAATCTCCTACGAGCAGTACTTC